In this sample, the clone carrying this T cell receptor (beta chain) turned up a few times. The antigen remains unidentified. One entry per CDR3 protein, called by TCRdb with MiXCR from the 5' RACE reads. The sample lists about 400,000 distinct CDR3 sequences, about 20% occurring once. The data are from a study of T-cell memory formation after mild COVID-19. Overall study: TCR clusters largely stayed donor specific.

With 5 bases removed from V and 5 bases from J, the gap between germline ends came to 17 bases. CDR1 and CDR2 from the germline V gene are SEHNR and FQNEAQ (reference sequence). The CDR3 runs 15 residues. Overall study results and limits: Day 37-peaking second-wave clones had unconfirmed SARS-CoV-2 specificity. Mostly located in CM and EM were contracting CD4+ clones, with contracting CD8+ clones located in EMRA. A second wave expanding day 15 to 37 was CD4+-biased; contracting clones were balanced.

This chain connects TRBV7-9 to TRBJ2-3; D is unresolved. Material: PBMCs or a T cell subset sorted from them (not recorded which). The sequence came from a man between 18 and 29 years old who had mild COVID-19 (a few samples of this study predate the infection). Cell type and time point are not known. The CDR3 region is CASSVLPGPGDTQYF. The CDR3 DNA sequence: TGTGCCAGCAGCGTACTACCCGGGCCGGGAGATACGCAGTATTTT.